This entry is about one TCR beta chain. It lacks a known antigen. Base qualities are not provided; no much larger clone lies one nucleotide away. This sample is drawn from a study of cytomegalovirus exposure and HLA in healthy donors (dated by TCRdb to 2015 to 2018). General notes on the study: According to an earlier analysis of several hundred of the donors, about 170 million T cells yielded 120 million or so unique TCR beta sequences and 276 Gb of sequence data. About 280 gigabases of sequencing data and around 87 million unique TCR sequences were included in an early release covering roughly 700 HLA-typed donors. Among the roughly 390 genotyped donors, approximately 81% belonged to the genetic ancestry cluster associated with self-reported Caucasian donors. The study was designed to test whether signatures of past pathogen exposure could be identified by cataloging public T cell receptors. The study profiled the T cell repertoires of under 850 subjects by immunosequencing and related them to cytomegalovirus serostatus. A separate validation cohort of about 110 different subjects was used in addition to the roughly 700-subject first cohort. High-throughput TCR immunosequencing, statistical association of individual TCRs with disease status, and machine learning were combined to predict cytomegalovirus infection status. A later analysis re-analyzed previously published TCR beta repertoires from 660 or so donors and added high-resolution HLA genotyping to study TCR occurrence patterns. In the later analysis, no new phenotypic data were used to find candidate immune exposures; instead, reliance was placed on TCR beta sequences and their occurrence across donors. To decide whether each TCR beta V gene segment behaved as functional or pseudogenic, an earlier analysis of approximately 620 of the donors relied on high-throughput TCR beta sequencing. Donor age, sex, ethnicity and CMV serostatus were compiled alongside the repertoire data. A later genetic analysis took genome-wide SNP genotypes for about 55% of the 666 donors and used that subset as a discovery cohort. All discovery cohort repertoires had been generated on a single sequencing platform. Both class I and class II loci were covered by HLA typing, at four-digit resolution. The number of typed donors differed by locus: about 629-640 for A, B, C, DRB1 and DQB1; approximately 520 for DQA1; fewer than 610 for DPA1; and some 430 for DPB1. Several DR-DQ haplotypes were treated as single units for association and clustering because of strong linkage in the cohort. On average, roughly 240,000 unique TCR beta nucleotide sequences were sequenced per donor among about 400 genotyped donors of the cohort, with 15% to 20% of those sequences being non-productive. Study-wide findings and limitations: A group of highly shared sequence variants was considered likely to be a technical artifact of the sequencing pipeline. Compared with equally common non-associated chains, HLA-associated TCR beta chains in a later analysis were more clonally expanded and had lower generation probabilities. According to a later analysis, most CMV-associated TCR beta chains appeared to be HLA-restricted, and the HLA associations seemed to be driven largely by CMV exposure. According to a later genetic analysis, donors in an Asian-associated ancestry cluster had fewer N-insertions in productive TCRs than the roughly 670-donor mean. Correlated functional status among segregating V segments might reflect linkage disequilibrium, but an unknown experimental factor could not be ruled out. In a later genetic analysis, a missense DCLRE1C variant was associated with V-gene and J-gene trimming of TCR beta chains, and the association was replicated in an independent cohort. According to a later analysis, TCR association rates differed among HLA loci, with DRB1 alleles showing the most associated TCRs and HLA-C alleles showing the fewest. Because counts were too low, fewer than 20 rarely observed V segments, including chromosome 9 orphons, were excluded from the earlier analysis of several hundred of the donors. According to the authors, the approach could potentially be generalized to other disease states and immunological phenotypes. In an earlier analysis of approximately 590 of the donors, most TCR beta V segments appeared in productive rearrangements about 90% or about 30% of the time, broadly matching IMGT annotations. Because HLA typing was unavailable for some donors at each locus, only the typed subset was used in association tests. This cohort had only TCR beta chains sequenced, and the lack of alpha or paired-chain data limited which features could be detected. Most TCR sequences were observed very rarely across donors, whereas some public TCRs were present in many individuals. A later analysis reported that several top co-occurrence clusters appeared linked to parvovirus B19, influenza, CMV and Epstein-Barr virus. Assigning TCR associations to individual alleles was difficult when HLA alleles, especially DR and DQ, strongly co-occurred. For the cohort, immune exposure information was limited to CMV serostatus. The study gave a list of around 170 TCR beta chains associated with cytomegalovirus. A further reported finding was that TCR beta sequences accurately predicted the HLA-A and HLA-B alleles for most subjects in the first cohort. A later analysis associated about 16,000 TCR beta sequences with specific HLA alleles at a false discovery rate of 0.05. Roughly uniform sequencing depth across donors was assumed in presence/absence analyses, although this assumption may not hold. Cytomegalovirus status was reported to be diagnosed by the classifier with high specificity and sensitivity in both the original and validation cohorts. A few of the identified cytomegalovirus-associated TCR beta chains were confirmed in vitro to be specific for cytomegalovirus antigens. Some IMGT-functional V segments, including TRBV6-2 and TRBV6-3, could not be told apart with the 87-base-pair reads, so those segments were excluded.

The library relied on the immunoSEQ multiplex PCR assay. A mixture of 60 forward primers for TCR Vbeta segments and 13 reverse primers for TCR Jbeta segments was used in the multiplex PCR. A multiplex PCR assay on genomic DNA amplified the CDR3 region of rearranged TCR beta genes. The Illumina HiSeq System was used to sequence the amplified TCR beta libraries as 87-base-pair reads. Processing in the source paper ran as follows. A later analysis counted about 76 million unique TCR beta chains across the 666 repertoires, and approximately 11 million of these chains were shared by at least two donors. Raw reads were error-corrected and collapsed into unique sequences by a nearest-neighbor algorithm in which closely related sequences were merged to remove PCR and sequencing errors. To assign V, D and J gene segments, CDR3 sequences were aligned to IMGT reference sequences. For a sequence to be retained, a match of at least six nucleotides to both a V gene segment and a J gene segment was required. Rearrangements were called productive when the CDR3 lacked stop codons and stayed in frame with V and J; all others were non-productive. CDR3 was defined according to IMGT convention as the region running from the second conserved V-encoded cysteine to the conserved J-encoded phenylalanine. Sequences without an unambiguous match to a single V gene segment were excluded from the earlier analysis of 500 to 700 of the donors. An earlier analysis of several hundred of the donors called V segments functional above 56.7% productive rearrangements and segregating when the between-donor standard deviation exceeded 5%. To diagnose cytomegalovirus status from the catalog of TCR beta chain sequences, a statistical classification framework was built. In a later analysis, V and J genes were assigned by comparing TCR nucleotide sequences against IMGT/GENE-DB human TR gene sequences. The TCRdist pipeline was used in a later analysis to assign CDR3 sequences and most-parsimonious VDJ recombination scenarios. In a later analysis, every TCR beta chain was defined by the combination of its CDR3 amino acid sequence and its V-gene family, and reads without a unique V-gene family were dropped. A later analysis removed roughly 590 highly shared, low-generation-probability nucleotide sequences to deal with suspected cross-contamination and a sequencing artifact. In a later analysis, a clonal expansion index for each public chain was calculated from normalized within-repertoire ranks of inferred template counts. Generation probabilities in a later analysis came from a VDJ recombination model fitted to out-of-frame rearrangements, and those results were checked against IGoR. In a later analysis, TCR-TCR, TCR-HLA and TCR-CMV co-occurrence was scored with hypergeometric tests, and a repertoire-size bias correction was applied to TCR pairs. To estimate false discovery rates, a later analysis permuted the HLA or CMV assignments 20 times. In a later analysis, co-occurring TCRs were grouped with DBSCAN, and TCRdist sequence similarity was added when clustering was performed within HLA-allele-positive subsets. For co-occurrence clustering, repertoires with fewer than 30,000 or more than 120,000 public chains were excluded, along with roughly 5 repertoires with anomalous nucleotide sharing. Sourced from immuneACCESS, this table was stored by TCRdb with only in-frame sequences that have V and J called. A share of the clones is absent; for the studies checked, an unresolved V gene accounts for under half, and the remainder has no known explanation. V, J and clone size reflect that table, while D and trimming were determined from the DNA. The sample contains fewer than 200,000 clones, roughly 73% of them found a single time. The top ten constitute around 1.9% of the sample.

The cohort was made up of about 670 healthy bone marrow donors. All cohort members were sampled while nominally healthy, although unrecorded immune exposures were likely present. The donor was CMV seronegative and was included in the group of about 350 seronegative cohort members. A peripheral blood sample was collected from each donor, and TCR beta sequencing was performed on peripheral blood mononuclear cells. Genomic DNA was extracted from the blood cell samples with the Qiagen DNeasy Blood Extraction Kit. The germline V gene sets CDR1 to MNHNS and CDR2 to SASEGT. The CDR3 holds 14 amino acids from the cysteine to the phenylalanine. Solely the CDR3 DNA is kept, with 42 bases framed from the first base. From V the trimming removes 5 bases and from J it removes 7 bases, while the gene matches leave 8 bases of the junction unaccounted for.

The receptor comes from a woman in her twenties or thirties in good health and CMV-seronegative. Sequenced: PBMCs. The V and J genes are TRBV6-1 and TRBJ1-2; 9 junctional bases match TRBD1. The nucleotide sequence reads TGTGCCAGCAGTTTTGAACAGGGGGCGTGTGGCTACACCTTC. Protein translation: CASSFEQGACGYTF.